This T cell receptor beta chain appears in the sequencing data of a study of blood T cell repertoires in COVID-19. TCRdb's table, derived via immunoSEQ multiplex PCR, lists solely in-frame clones and lacks some. This repertoire shows 250,000 to 350,000 clones, 92% found once; its top ten account for 15% to 20%. This clone was counted between two and nine times. The sequenced sample was PBMCs or T cells enriched from blood (not recorded which). This TCR derives from a woman aged 25-40 years who had recovered from COVID-19.

The CDR3 sequence is CASSYRQGGGYTF. The CDR3, as DNA: TGTGCCAGCAGTTACCGACAGGGGGGTGGCTACACCTTC. The chain carries TRBV6-5 and TRBJ1-2; 9 bases are a match to TRBD1. The CDR3 loop spans 13 amino acids. CDR1 and CDR2 from the germline V gene are MNHEY and SVGAGI. V gave up 2 bases and J gave up 7 bases; unmatched junction bases: 2.